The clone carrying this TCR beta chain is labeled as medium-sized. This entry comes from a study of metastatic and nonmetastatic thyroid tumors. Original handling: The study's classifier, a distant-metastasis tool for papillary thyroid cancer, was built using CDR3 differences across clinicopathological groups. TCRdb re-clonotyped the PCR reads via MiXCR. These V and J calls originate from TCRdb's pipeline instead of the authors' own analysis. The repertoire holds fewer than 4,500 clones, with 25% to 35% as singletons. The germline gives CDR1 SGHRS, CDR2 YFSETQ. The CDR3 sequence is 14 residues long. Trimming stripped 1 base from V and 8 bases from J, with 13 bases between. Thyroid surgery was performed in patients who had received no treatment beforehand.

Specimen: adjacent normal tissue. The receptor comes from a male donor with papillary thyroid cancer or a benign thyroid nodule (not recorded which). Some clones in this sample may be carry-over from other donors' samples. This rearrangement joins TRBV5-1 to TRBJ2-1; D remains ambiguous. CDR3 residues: CASSLTYRVDEQFF. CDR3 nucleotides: TGCGCCAGCAGCTTGACGTATCGGGTCGATGAGCAGTTCTTC.